This is a list of T cell receptor beta chains from one sample in a study of OX40 agonist ivuxolimab in advanced cancers. Here immunoSEQ multiplex PCR was the method, and the copy in TCRdb shows in-frame clones only, minus some. The sample yields around 83,000 clones, about 91% seen once. This specimen consisted of CD4+ or CD8+ T cells sorted from blood, obtained in a trial of the OX40 agonist ivuxolimab. These receptors originate from an adult with an advanced solid tumor such as melanoma, head and neck, liver or kidney cancer. Both conserved end residues are trimmed from each CDR3. Only part of the rows carry a size: once, few, many, or a class if the clone is expanded.

clone_size | cdr3_length | j_call | v_call | cdr3_aa
once | 11 | TRBJ2-4 | TRBV30 | AWSGTRYNIQY
. | 13 | TRBJ2-7 | TRBV15 | ATSSGGGTAKEQY
few | 13 | TRBJ2-3 | TRBV7-9 | ASIRSGSGADTQY
once | 13 | TRBJ1-5 | TRBV18 | ASSRPRSFNQPQH
. | 10 | TRBJ1-4 | TRBV30 | AWDRVSEKLF
. | 8 | TRBJ2-5 | TRBV20-1 | SAKGGTQY
. | 11 | TRBJ2-1 | TRBV18 | ASSPPMLGEQF
. | 13 | TRBJ2-7 | TRBV4-1 | ASSQDRLAGVEQY
. | 13 | TRBJ1-5 | TRBV6-5 | ASSYDRGGNQPQH
. | 13 | TRBJ1-3 | TRBV7-2 | ASSSGRSSGNTIY
. | 10 | TRBJ1-1 | TRBV10-3 | ATTGVRPEAF
. | 13 | TRBJ2-7 | TRBV5-4 | ASSLERGLSYEQY
. | 11 | TRBJ1-2 | TRBV7-9 | ASSSGQGAGYT
. | 14 | TRBJ1-3 | TRBV11-2 | ASSSTGIGSGNTIY
. | 14 | TRBJ2-1 | TRBV19 | ASSPDSGSSYNEQF
. | 11 | TRBJ2-7 | TRBV2 | ARQGTGFSEQY
. | 16 | TRBJ2-7 | TRBV11-3 | ASSLTTSGTFSPYEQY
. | 13 | TRBJ1-3 | TRBV16 | ASSQERVPGNTIY
. | 15 | TRBJ2-7 | TRBV5-8 | ASSLTTSGEFSYEQY
. | 14 | TRBJ2-3 | TRBV5-1 | ASSLGGTGLGDTQY
. | 13 | TRBJ2-5 | TRBV19 | ASSRGRQTQETQY
. | 13 | TRBJ2-6 | TRBV10-3 | AISEKVVGANVLT
. | 12 | TRBJ2-1 | TRBV19 | ASSTYRDSGEQF
once | 12 | TRBJ2-4 | TRBV28 | ASSSPTGVNIQY
. | 12 | TRBJ1-1 | TRBV7-2 | ASSPRALNTEAF